The clone carrying this T cell receptor (beta chain) was counted a single time. Only in-frame clones appear in the TCRdb table, and some are missing; sequencing was by immunoSEQ multiplex PCR. The sample shows roughly 60,000 clones, about nine tenths of them seen only once. Germline V CDR1 and CDR2: SQVTM, ANQGSEA. The CDR3 is 12 amino acids. Trimming removed 3 bases at V and 8 bases at J, with 13 bases between. The data were taken from a study of OX40 agonist ivuxolimab in advanced cancers. Turning to the study itself: The mean age was approximately 56 years, ranging from 23 to 79, with about 87% of participants male.

J is TRBJ1-2 and V is TRBV29-1, with D perhaps TRBD1 (6 bases). The receptor was isolated from an adult with an advanced solid tumor such as melanoma, head and neck, liver or kidney cancer. The sample in question was CD4+ or CD8+ T cells sorted from blood, obtained in a trial of the OX40 agonist ivuxolimab. The DNA for the CDR3 is TGCAGCGTTGATTCAGGGGCAAACGGCTACACCTTC. This encodes CSVDSGANGYTF.